The source of this TCR beta chain is a study of molecular identifiers for immune sequencing clone quantification. Germline CDR1 reads GTSNPN; CDR2 reads SVGIG (reference sequence). V was clipped by 4 bases and J by 6 bases; unmatched bases: 12. The CDR3 is 15 amino acids. A note on this clonotype: The antigen is undetermined.

Study-level results: Underestimation of highly expanded clone sizes could arise where identical TCR molecules share a barcode.

TCRdb processed the PCR reads anew with MiXCR; each CDR3 protein has one entry. The sample shows about half a million distinct CDR3 sequences, 20% to 25% of them seen only once. Naive CD8 libraries were made from around 18,000 to 910,000 sorted cells, and they used 10%, 30% or 50% RNA. Researchers sorted naive CD8 T cells as cells that were CD8+CD4-CCR7+CD45RA+. The source is a human donor in good health. Some libraries in this study had Jurkat cell RNA spiked in. The chain has TRBV30 and TRBJ2-1; 7 bases agree with TRBD2. Source material: naive CD8+ T cells from blood, with Jurkat cell RNA spiked in. Indicated subset: FACS-sorted CD8+CD4-CCR7+CD45RA+ naive T cells. CDR3 DNA: TGTGCCTGGACTATTGGGGCTAGCGGTTCCAATGAGCAGTTCTTC. Translating it yields CAWTIGASGSNEQFF.